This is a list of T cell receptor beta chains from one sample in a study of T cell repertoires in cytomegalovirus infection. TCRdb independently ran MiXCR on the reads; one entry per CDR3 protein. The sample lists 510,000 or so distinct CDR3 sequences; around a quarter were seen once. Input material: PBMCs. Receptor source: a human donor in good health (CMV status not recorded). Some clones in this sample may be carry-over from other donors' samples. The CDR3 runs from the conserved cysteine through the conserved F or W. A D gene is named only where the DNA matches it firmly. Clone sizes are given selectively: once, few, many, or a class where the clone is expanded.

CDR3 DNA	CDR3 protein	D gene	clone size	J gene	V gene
TGTGCCAGCAGACTCTCTCTTCTAGCGGGAGTGGTAGAGACCCAGTACTTC	CASRLSLLAGVVETQYF	TRBD2	once	TRBJ2-5	TRBV6-2/TRBV6-3
TGTGCCAGCAGCTCATCAGGGGCCCGCACTGAAGCTTTCTTT	CASSSSGARTEAFF	-	-	TRBJ1-1	TRBV11-3
TGTGCCAGCAGCTCCCCTGACCAGGGTAACTATGGCTACACCTTC	CASSSPDQGNYGYTF	-	many	TRBJ1-2	TRBV7-9
TGTGCCAGCAGCTTTCGGGACATAGGAAACACCATATATTTT	CASSFRDIGNTIYF	-	few	TRBJ1-3	TRBV7-2
TGTGCCAGCAGTCAACGGACTAGCGGTCGCACAGATACGCAGTATTTT	CASSQRTSGRTDTQYF	TRBD2	few	TRBJ2-3	TRBV27
TGTGCCAGCAGTGACCGGGACAGGGGTGAAAAACTGTTTTTT	CASSDRDRGEKLFF	TRBD1	-	TRBJ1-4	TRBV12-3/TRBV12-4
TGTGCCACCAGTGAAACAGGGTATGGCTACACCTTC	CATSETGYGYTF	-	-	TRBJ1-2	TRBV24-1
TGTGCCAGCAGCTTAAACCCCACCACCGGGGAGCTGTTTTTT	CASSLNPTTGELFF	-	-	TRBJ2-2	TRBV7-3
TGTGCCAGCGGTCGGAGCGGGTTCACTTACGAGCAGTACTTC	CASGRSGFTYEQYF	-	many	TRBJ2-7	TRBV7-2
TGTGCCAGTAATATTCAGGGGGCTATGGGTGAGCAGTTCTTC	CASNIQGAMGEQFF	TRBD1	-	TRBJ2-1	TRBV19
TGTGCCAGTAGTATGGGCTGGAGGGGAGGCTACACCTTC	CASSMGWRGGYTF	-	-	TRBJ1-2	TRBV19
TGCAGTGCTAGCCCCGGGACAGGAGGAGTCTACAATGAGCAGTTCTTC	CSASPGTGGVYNEQFF	TRBD1	-	TRBJ2-1	TRBV20-1
TGTGCCAGCAGCTCCCATACTAGGGGGCTAGGACTGATGAACACTGAAGCTTTCTTT	CASSSHTRGLGLMNTEAFF	TRBD1	-	TRBJ1-1	TRBV12-3/TRBV12-4
TGTGCCAGCAGCCGTCAAACAGAGACCCAGTACTTC	CASSRQTETQYF	-	-	TRBJ2-5	TRBV7-9
TGTGCCAGCAGTTTAAATCCGGGACAGGGCAATCAGCCCCAGCATTTT	CASSLNPGQGNQPQHF	TRBD1	few	TRBJ1-5	TRBV28
TGTGCCAGCAGCTTTACTGGACACCCGAGCTCCTACGAGCAGTACTTC	CASSFTGHPSSYEQYF	-	-	TRBJ2-7	TRBV5-4
TGTGCCAGCAGTTTAAGGGGACGGGGGAACACTGAAGCTTTCTTT	CASSLRGRGNTEAFF	-	few	TRBJ1-1	TRBV12-3/TRBV12-4
TGTGCCAGCGGTGGACCGGCGATGGACACTGAAGCTTTCTTT	CASGGPAMDTEAFF	-	-	TRBJ1-1	TRBV2
TGCAGTACTAGGGGGCCCGGCCCGACGCAGTTCTTC	CSTRGPGPTQFF	TRBD1	-	TRBJ2-1	TRBV20-1
TGCAGTGCTAGGGGCGGGACAGCAAACACTGAAGCTTTCTTT	CSARGGTANTEAFF	TRBD1	few	TRBJ1-1	TRBV20-1
TGCAGTGCTAGCGGGGCTAGCGGGAGGTTAACGAATGAGCAGTTCTTC	CSASGASGRLTNEQFF	TRBD2	few	TRBJ2-1	TRBV20-1
TGTGCCTACACCACGGGCTACGAGCAGTACTTC	CAYTTGYEQYF	-	-	TRBJ2-7	TRBV30
TGTGCCACCAGCAGATCGGGGGTTTTAAGCAATCAGCCCCAGCATTTT	CATSRSGVLSNQPQHF	-	-	TRBJ1-5	TRBV15
TGTGCCAGCAGCACGCATTCCGGGGCAGTTGGGAATGAGCAGTTCTTC	CASSTHSGAVGNEQFF	-	-	TRBJ2-1	TRBV7-9
TGTGCCAGCATGGGGGACACCGATCAGCCCCAGCATTTT	CASMGDTDQPQHF	-	-	TRBJ1-5	TRBV2
TGTGCCAGCAGCCTATCAGCGACAGGGCCGAATACGCAGTATTTT	CASSLSATGPNTQYF	TRBD1	many	TRBJ2-3	TRBV7-2
TGTGCCAGCAGTTTACCCCACTCCGACAGGAAACTCTTC	CASSLPHSDRKLF	-	-	TRBJ1-2	TRBV12-3/TRBV12-4
TGTGCCAGCAGTACTCTAGGATACACAGATACGCAGTATTTT	CASSTLGYTDTQYF	-	few	TRBJ2-3	TRBV6-2/TRBV6-3
TGTGCCACAGGGGGGGGTATTAGCGGGAGGGCCGTAAATGAGCAGTTCTTC	CATGGGISGRAVNEQFF	TRBD2	-	TRBJ2-1	TRBV28
TGTGCCAGTAGTATTTCAGGGGGCAATTATGGCTACACCTTC	CASSISGGNYGYTF	TRBD1	few	TRBJ1-2	TRBV19
TGTGCCAGCAGTTTATCTGGGCAGGGTACCGGGGAGCTGTTTTTT	CASSLSGQGTGELFF	-	few	TRBJ2-2	TRBV28
TGTGCCAGCAGCCAAGGGGTCGGGGGGCCGTACGAGCAGTACTTC	CASSQGVGGPYEQYF	-	-	TRBJ2-7	TRBV3-1
TGTGCCAGCAGTTCCCCGTTTAATTACAATGAGCAGTTCTTC	CASSSPFNYNEQFF	-	-	TRBJ2-1	TRBV12-3/TRBV12-4
TGTGCCAGCAGCGCAAAGTCGGCCCAGTACTTC	CASSAKSAQYF	-	few	TRBJ2-5	TRBV7-9
TGTGCCAGCAGCCCGTGGGGACATCCCTACGAGCAGTACTTC	CASSPWGHPYEQYF	-	-	TRBJ2-7	TRBV5-6
TGTGCCAGCAGCTTAACTAGCGTCGATGAGCAGTTCTTC	CASSLTSVDEQFF	TRBD2	-	TRBJ2-1	TRBV7-9
TGTGCCAGCAGCTTAGCGCGGGACCAAGAGACCAAGTACTTC	CASSLARDQETKYF	-	-	TRBJ2-5	TRBV7-9
TGTGCCAGCAGCTTAGGGGGGGGGAGGAACACCGGGGAGCTGTTTTTT	CASSLGGGRNTGELFF	TRBD2	few	TRBJ2-2	TRBV7-2
TGTGCCAGCAGCGCGATTGGCGATACGCAGTATTTT	CASSAIGDTQYF	-	many	TRBJ2-3	TRBV7-6
TGTGCCAGTATCGGACTAGCAGACACTGAGCAGTTCTTC	CASIGLADTEQFF	TRBD2	-	TRBJ2-1	TRBV19
TGTGCCAGCACTAGGTCCAGCTCCTACAATGAGCAGTTCTTC	CASTRSSSYNEQFF	-	many	TRBJ2-1	TRBV6-5
TGTGCCAGCAGCCCTTATGGTCAGCCCCAGCATTTT	CASSPYGQPQHF	-	few	TRBJ1-5	TRBV7-8
TGTGCCAGCACCAACGGGGGGTACAATGAGCAGTTCTTC	CASTNGGYNEQFF	TRBD2	few	TRBJ2-1	TRBV7-2
TGTGCCAGCAGTACCCCGAAGAACACCGGGGAGCTGTTTTTT	CASSTPKNTGELFF	-	-	TRBJ2-2	TRBV6-2/TRBV6-3
TGTGCCAGCAGCGCATTACAGGGAGCGGACGAGCAGTACTTC	CASSALQGADEQYF	-	-	TRBJ2-7	TRBV9